These 25 T cell receptor beta chains were all obtained from the same sample, sequenced in a study of high-grade serous ovarian cancer treatment subgroups (dated by TCRdb to the early 2020s). Collection of tumor samples took place before definitive surgery or chemotherapy. The library was built by means of the immunoSEQ multiplex PCR assay. The table comes from immuneACCESS by way of TCRdb, which keeps in-frame sequences with V and J called. Part of the clones is missing from these tables; in studies checked, under half for an unresolved V gene and the rest for unknown reasons. Recorded for this sample are some 10,000 clones; approximately 75% of them occurred a single time. The ten largest clones take up roughly 10% of the sample. Sequenced input: tumor tissue. These receptors were collected from a human donor with high-grade serous ovarian cancer.

This clone has only one observation. This rearrangement joins TRBV7-8 to TRBJ2-1; TRBD2 aligns across 10 bases. The CDR3 loop spans 17 amino acids. V dropped 1 base and J dropped 8; count of bases not matched to a gene: 11. CDR1 and CDR2 from the germline V gene are SGHVS and FQNEAQ. The CDR3 DNA reads TGTGCCAGCAGCTTAGGGACTAGCGGAGCCCTTCGCGATGAGCAGTTCTTC. Translating gives CASSLGTSGALRDEQFF.

V is TRBV7-6 and J is TRBJ1-1; tentative D call: TRBD1 (5 bases). Per the germline V gene, CDR1 is SGHVS and CDR2 is FNYEAQ. V lost 1 base to trimming and J lost 4 bases, with 10 bases between them. The CDR3 contains 14 residues. Written as DNA, the CDR3 is TGTGCCAGCAGCTTAGAATTTCAGGGCACTGAAGCTTTCTTT. Translated: CASSLEFQGTEAFF.

This clone was detected only once. For the CDR3, the DNA is TGTGCCAGCTCACCCGACTCGGCCACTACGGCCCACTATGGCTACACCTTC. This codes for CASSPDSATTAHYGYTF. This chain links TRBV18 with TRBJ1-2; no definite D call. The germline V gene encodes CDR1 KGHSH and CDR2 LQKENI. The CDR3 extends over 17 amino acids. The V end was cut by 3 bases, the J end by 3 bases, with 20 bases between.

This sequence joins TRBV7-9 and TRBJ1-2; no clear D. Germline values: CDR1 SEHNR, CDR2 FQNEAQ (reference sequence). CDR3 length: 15 residues. V lost 2 bases and J lost 0, with 10 bases in between. CDR3 amino acids: CASSLMTDANYGYTF. In nucleotides, the CDR3 is TGTGCCAGCAGCTTAATGACTGATGCTAACTATGGCTACACCTTC.

The genes are TRBV27 and TRBJ2-3, with unresolved D. Trimming stripped 4 bases from V and 5 bases from J, with 7 bases between. In germline, CDR1 is MNHEY, CDR2 SMNVEV (reference sequence). The CDR3 extends over 12 amino acids. The DNA of the CDR3 is TGTGCCAGCAGTTCTTATGGAGATACGCAGTATTTT. It encodes CASSSYGDTQYF.

This chain links TRBV7-7 with TRBJ2-1; 8 positions match TRBD2. CDR1 and CDR2 from the germline V gene are SSHAT and FNYEAQ (reference sequence). The CDR3 loop spans 13 amino acids. DNA for the CDR3: TGTGCTAGTTCACTCGGGAGGGCCGACGAGCAGTTCTTC. Its protein is CASSLGRADEQFF.

The chain is built from TRBV7-3 and TRBJ2-7, with a weak D call TRBD2 (5 bases). The ends were cut back, 6 bases at V and 5 bases at J, with 11 bases in the middle. This CDR3 contains 12 residues. Germline CDR1 is SGHTA and CDR2 is FQGTGA. In DNA, the CDR3 is TGTGCCAGCAGACTCTCGGGGAACGAGCAGTACTTC. As protein: CASRLSGNEQYF.

This clone came up once. J is TRBJ1-2 and V is TRBV19; TRBD1 might be the D (5 bases). V dropped 5 bases and J dropped 0 bases, with 13 bases sitting between them. From germline, CDR1 is LNHDA and CDR2 SQIVND (reference sequence). The CDR3 contains 15 residues. CDR3 loop: CASSGPGPSNYGYTF. In DNA form, the CDR3 reads TGTGCCAGTAGTGGACCGGGACCGTCTAACTATGGCTACACCTTC.

The gene calls are TRBV27 and TRBJ2-1; D is perhaps TRBD1 (6 bases). V was shortened by 6 bases and J by 9 bases, with 9 bases between the two germline ends. Per the germline V gene, CDR1 is MNHEY and CDR2 is SMNVEV (reference sequence). The CDR3 is 11 amino acids. The CDR3 spells CASSQGFEQFF. CDR3 in DNA: TGTGCCAGCAGCCAGGGGTTTGAGCAGTTCTTC.

V gene TRBV5-4 combines with J gene TRBJ2-1, with a weak D call TRBD2 (6 bases). This CDR3 region has 14 residues. Per the germline V gene, CDR1 is SGHNT and CDR2 is YYREEE (reference sequence). Between the trimmed V and J ends, which lost 2 bases and 5 bases, there was a span of 11 bases. The DNA for the CDR3 is TGTGCCAGCAGCTTAGTGGGAGGAAACAATGAGCAGTTCTTC. It translates to CASSLVGGNNEQFF.

This clone has just one count. The chain uses TRBV28 and TRBJ2-7; D unclear. Germline V CDR1 and CDR2: MDHEN, SYDVKM. Trimming left V 5 bases short and J 0 bases short, with 17 bases between. The CDR3 loop spans 16 amino acids. The DNA for the CDR3 is TGTGCCAGCAGTGAAAGTGGGCGACCTTCCTCCTACGAGCAGTACTTC. This gives the protein CASSESGRPSSYEQYF.

This clone was recorded only once. The rearrangement uses TRBV6-5 and TRBJ1-2; tentatively, D is TRBD1 (5 bases). The CDR3 is 13 amino acids. V was cut by 2 bases and J by 7 bases, with 11 bases left in between. Germline V lookup: CDR1 MNHEY, CDR2 SVGAGI. The CDR3 spells CASSYRGIGGYTF. CDR3 nucleotide sequence: TGTGCCAGCAGTTACAGGGGAATTGGTGGCTACACCTTC.

The V and J genes are TRBV11-3 and TRBJ1-1, with TRBD1 matching 7 bases. Germline loops: CDR1 SGHNT, CDR2 YENEEA. The CDR3 extends over 14 amino acids. The ends lost 1 base at V and 11 bases at J; junction bases unmatched: 10. As DNA, the CDR3 is TGTGCCAGCAGCTTAGTCCCCGCGGACAGGCCGGCTTTCTTT. As protein: CASSLVPADRPAFF.

The chain links TRBV18 to TRBJ2-5; 8 nucleotides agree with TRBD2. This CDR3 is 16 amino acids long. From germline, CDR1 is KGHSH and CDR2 LQKENI. Unmatched junction bases numbered 6, after V lost 0 bases and J lost 3 bases. The CDR3 here is CASSPPWGLVEETQYF. The CDR3, as DNA: TGTGCCAGCTCACCACCGTGGGGACTAGTTGAAGAGACCCAGTACTTC.

J is TRBJ1-1 and V is TRBV20-1; D is possibly TRBD1 (6 bases). Per the germline V gene, CDR1 is DFQATT and CDR2 is SNEGSKA (reference sequence). Trimming shortened V by 3 bases and J by 8 bases, and 10 bases separated the two germline ends. This CDR3 is built from 11 residues. The CDR3 reads CSARADREAFF. In nucleotides, the CDR3 is TGCAGTGCTAGGGCAGACAGGGAAGCTTTCTTT.

V usage is TRBV2 and J usage is TRBJ2-2; D gene unclear. With 1 base removed from V and 7 bases from J, the gap between germline ends came to 7 bases. CDR3 length: 13 residues. In germline, CDR1 is SNHLY, CDR2 FYNNEI. Here the CDR3 reads CASSEEFSGELFF. The CDR3 DNA reads as TGTGCCAGCAGTGAAGAGTTCAGCGGGGAGCTGTTTTTT.

This clone was counted only a few times. The chain joins TRBV10-1 to TRBJ1-2; 10 positions match TRBD1. The germline CDR1 and CDR2 sequences are WNHNN and SYGVQD (reference sequence). This CDR3 is 13 amino acids long. Trimming at V came to 5 bases and at J to 4 bases, leaving 1 base not matched to a gene. The CDR3 here is CASSRDRGYGYTF. For the CDR3, the DNA is TGCGCCAGCAGTAGGGACAGGGGCTATGGCTACACCTTC.

The rearrangement uses TRBV7-2 and TRBJ2-3; no definite D call. The ends were cut back, 2 bases at V and 0 bases at J, with 6 bases in the middle. CDR3 length equals 14 residues. Per germline, CDR1 SGHTA and CDR2 FQGNSA. The CDR3 loop reads CASSLSASTDTQYF. CDR3 coding DNA: TGTGCCAGCAGCTTATCTGCCAGCACAGATACGCAGTATTTT.

This clone is judged medium-sized. This chain connects TRBV28 to TRBJ2-5; 11 bases fit TRBD2. In germline, CDR1 is MDHEN, CDR2 SYDVKM. V was clipped by 5 bases and J by 4 bases; unmatched bases: 9. This CDR3 comprises 16 residues. The CDR3: CASSTQLAGVPETQYF. For the CDR3, the DNA is TGTGCCAGCAGTACGCAACTAGCGGGAGTCCCAGAGACCCAGTACTTC.

The chain uses TRBV5-8 and TRBJ2-7; D gene ambiguous. Germline V gene lookup returns CDR1 SGHTS and CDR2 YDEGEE. This CDR3 comprises 14 residues. The V gene lost 2 bases and the J gene lost 1 base, with 10 bases spanning the gap. The CDR3, as DNA: TGTGCCAGCAGCTTAGGCGACACTTCCTACGAGCAGTACTTC. Its translation: CASSLGDTSYEQYF.

The J gene is TRBJ2-7, the V gene TRBV7-9, with D perhaps assigned TRBD1 or TRBD2 (5 bases each). V lost 1 base to trimming and J lost 9 bases, with 10 bases between them. Germline V gives CDR1 SEHNR, CDR2 FQNEAQ (reference sequence). The CDR3 has 12 amino acids. DNA of the CDR3: TGTGCCAGCAGCTTAGGAAATGGGGGGCAGTACTTC. Translated, it gives CASSLGNGGQYF.

The chain is built from TRBV27 and TRBJ1-4; D remains ambiguous. V lost 2 bases and J 0 bases, leaving 10 bases between the germline ends. Per germline, CDR1 MNHEY and CDR2 SMNVEV (reference sequence). CDR3 size: 16 residues. CDR3 nucleotides: TGTGCCAGCAGTTTAGACACCGCAACAACTAATGAAAAACTGTTTTTT. Its protein is CASSLDTATTNEKLFF.

This clone was seen a few times. The rearrangement links TRBV11-3 to TRBJ2-1; a weak D match, TRBD2 (6 bases). Germline values: CDR1 SGHNT, CDR2 YENEEA. The CDR3 length is 14 residues. Trimming took 5 bases from V and 9 from J, leaving 17 bases between them. DNA of the CDR3: TGTGCCAGCAGCACTCCCTATAGCGGAAGTGAGCAGTTCTTC. It specifies CASSTPYSGSEQFF.

V and J are TRBV5-4 and TRBJ2-7; 9 bases align to TRBD1. Germline V CDR1 and CDR2: SGHNT, YYREEE (reference sequence). There are 14 residues in the CDR3. Trimming at V came to 3 bases and at J to 5 bases, leaving 6 bases not matched to a gene. The CDR3 DNA is TGTGCCAGCAGCTGGGACAGGGACATGAACGAGCAGTACTTC. Translating gives CASSWDRDMNEQYF.

The chain joins TRBV27 to TRBJ1-2; D perhaps matches TRBD1 (6 bases). Germline CDR1 and CDR2: MNHEY and SMNVEV (reference sequence). V dropped 4 bases and J dropped 0 bases, with 15 bases sitting between them. This CDR3 is built from 16 residues. CDR3 bases: TGTGCCAGCAGTTCCCCAGGGGTAGGGACTAACTATGGCTACACCTTC. The encoded protein is CASSSPGVGTNYGYTF.